This T cell receptor beta chain was captured by sequencing in a study of response to subunit inactivated influenza vaccine. Study-level points and caveats: A suggestion made by the authors is that each seasonal influenza vaccination recruits few new T cells.

TCRdb analysed the RT-PCR reads with MiXCR anew, one entry per CDR3 protein. The sample includes about 480,000 distinct CDR3 sequences, approximately 11% of them seen just once. Only a few counts were recorded for this clonotype. Its target is unknown. The V and J ends lost 1 base and 1 base respectively, with 10 bases between them. This CDR3 is 15 amino acids long. Germline V CDR1 and CDR2: MNHEY, SVGEGT. The source material was PBMCs from blood, sampled about 40 days after vaccination. The V call is TRBV6-2 or TRBV6-3, the J call TRBJ2-5; D is unresolved. This sequence was found in a man aged 45-65 years who received an inactivated influenza vaccine. Here the CDR3 DNA reads TGTGCCAGCAGTTACTTGGAACAGCGCCAAGAGACCCAGTACTTC. Encoded protein: CASSYLEQRQETQYF.